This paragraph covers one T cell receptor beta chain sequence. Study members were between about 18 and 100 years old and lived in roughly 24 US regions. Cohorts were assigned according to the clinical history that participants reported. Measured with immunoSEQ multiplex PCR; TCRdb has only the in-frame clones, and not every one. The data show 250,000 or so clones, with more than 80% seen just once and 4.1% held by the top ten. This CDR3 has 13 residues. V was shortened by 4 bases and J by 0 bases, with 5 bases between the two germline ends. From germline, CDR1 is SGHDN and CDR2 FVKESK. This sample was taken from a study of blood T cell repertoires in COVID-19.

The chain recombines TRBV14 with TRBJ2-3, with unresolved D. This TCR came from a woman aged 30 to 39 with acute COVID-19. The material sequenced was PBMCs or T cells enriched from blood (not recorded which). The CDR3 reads CASSPKSTDTQYF. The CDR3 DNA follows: TGTGCCAGCAGCCCCAAAAGCACAGATACGCAGTATTTT.